Listed here are 2 T cell receptor beta chains from one sample, sequenced in a study of response to subunit inactivated influenza vaccine. Each CDR3 protein gets one entry after TCRdb re-called the RT-PCR reads with MiXCR. Among hundreds of thousands of distinct CDR3 sequences listed, approximately 14% were seen once. The source material was PBMCs from blood, sampled about 12 days after vaccination. Receptors originate from a man aged 50-59 years who received an inactivated influenza vaccine.

This rearrangement joins TRBV14 to TRBJ2-2; 8 bases map to TRBD1. The CDR3 is 16 residues long. V gave up 4 bases and J gave up 6 bases; unmatched junction bases: 10. Germline V gives CDR1 SGHDN, CDR2 FVKESK. The CDR3 is CASSPRTGSSAGELFF. The CDR3 DNA sequence: TGTGCCAGCAGCCCTCGGACAGGGTCTTCAGCCGGGGAGCTGTTTTTT. The whole variable domain, remainder taken from reference TRBV14 and TRBJ2-2, is EAGVTQFPSHSVIEKGQTVTLRCDPISGHDNLYWYRRVMGKEIKFLLHFVKESKQDESGMPNNRFLAERTGGTYSTLKVQPAELEDSGVYFCASSPRTGSSAGELFFGEGSRLTVL.

The sample holds many counts of this clonotype. The genes are TRBV20-1 and TRBJ2-1; maybe TRBD2 (5 bases). This CDR3 has 16 residues. CDR1 is DFQATT and CDR2 is SNEGSKA in the germline V gene (reference sequence). Deletions cut 0 bases from V and 0 bases from J, with 12 bases between. The CDR3 spells CSARDLSGVSYNEQFF. As DNA, the CDR3 is TGCAGTGCTAGAGATCTAAGCGGAGTCTCCTACAATGAGCAGTTCTTC.